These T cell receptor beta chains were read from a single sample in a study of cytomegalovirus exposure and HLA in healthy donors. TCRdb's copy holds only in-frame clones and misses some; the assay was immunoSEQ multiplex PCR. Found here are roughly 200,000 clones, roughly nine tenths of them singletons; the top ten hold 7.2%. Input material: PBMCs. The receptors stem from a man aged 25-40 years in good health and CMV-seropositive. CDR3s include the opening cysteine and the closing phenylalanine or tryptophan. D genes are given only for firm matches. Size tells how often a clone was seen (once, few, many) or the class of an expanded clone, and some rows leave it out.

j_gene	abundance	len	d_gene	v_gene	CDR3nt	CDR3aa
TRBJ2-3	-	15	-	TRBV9	TGTGCCAGCAGCGTAGAACCCACGAGCACAGATACGCAGTATTTT	CASSVEPTSTDTQYF
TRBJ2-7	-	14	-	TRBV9	TGTGCCAGCAGCGTAGGGGGGGGCACCTACGAGCAGTACTTC	CASSVGGGTYEQYF
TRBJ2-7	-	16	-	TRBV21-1	TGTGCCAGCAGCTTATCCAGGGCAGGAGAAGCCTACGAGCAGTACTTC	CASSLSRAGEAYEQYF
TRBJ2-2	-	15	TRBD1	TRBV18	TGTGCCAGCTCGAACCGACAGGGGAACACCGGGGAGCTGTTTTTT	CASSNRQGNTGELFF
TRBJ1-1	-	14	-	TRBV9	TGTGCCAGCAGCTCGGGACACCTGAACACTGAAGCTTTCTTT	CASSSGHLNTEAFF
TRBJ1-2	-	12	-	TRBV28	TGTGCCAGCCTAGACCCCAGTTATGGCTACACCTTC	CASLDPSYGYTF
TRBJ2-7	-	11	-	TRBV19	TGTGCCAGTAGTATGGGAGAGGGGCAGTACTTC	CASSMGEGQYF
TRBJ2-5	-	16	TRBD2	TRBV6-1	TGTGCCAGCAGTGAAAGCCTAGCGGGGGTTGCGGAGACCCAGTACTTC	CASSESLAGVAETQYF
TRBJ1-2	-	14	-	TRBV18	TGTGCCAGCTCACCACCCTCAGGCGTCTATGGCTACACCTTC	CASSPPSGVYGYTF
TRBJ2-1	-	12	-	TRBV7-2	TGTGCCAGCAGCTTTTGGCGGACGGAGCAGTTCTTC	CASSFWRTEQFF
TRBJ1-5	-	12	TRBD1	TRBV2	TGTGCCAGCATGTCAGGGGGTAAGCCCCAGCATTTT	CASMSGGKPQHF
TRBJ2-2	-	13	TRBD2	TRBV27	TGTGCCAGCAGCCTGGGGGGGACCGGGGAGCTGTTTTTT	CASSLGGTGELFF
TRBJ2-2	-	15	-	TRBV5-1	TGCGCCAGCAGCTTGGGGGGGCGCAACACCGGGGAGCTGTTTTTT	CASSLGGRNTGELFF
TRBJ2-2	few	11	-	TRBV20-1	TGCAGTGCTCTCAACACCGGGGAGCTGTTTTTT	CSALNTGELFF
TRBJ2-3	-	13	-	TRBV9	TGTGCCAGCAGCGCTTCTTACACAGATACGCAGTATTTT	CASSASYTDTQYF
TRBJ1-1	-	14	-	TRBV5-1	TGCGCCAGCAGCTTGGGGCCGGGCAGCACTGAAGCTTTCTTT	CASSLGPGSTEAFF
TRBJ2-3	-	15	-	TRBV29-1	TGCAGCGCGGGAAGGCGGGAAAACGGTAAAGATACGCAGTATTTT	CSAGRRENGKDTQYF
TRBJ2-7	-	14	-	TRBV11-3	TGTGCCAGCAGCTTACGAGGGGGCGGGGGCGAGCAGTACTTC	CASSLRGGGGEQYF
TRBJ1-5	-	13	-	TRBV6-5	TGTGCCAGCAGAGGACAGCGCAATCAGCCCCAGCATTTT	CASRGQRNQPQHF
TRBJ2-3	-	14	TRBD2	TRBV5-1	TGCGCCAGCAGCTTTAGCGGGAGCACAGATACGCAGTATTTT	CASSFSGSTDTQYF
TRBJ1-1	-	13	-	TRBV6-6	TGTGCCGGCAACTCGGGGCTTAACACTGAAGCTTTCTTT	CAGNSGLNTEAFF
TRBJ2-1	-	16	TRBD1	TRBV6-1	TGTGCCAGCAGTGTCCAGCCGGGACAGGCTTCCGGTGAGCAGTTCTTC	CASSVQPGQASGEQFF
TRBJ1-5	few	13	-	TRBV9	TGTGCCAGCAGCGTAGCGGCAGATCAGCCCCAGCATTTT	CASSVAADQPQHF
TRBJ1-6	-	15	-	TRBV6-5	TGTGCCAGCAGTTCCCCTGCCGGGGTTAATTCACCCCTCCACTTT	CASSSPAGVNSPLHF
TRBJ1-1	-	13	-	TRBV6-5	TGTGCCAGCAGTTTTCGACAGGAGTGGGAAGCTTTCTTT	CASSFRQEWEAFF
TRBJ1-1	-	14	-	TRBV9	TGTGCCAGCAGCGTAGACAGGTGGAACACTGAAGCTTTCTTT	CASSVDRWNTEAFF
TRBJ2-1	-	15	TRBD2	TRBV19	TGTGCCAGTAGTGGTTCTAGCGGTTCCTACAATGAGCAGTTCTTC	CASSGSSGSYNEQFF
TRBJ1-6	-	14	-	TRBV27	TGTGCCAGCAGTTTATATGTAGGAAATTCACCCCTCCACTTT	CASSLYVGNSPLHF
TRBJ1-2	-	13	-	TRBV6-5	TGTGCCAGCAGAGTCCGGGACACCTATGGCTACACCTTC	CASRVRDTYGYTF
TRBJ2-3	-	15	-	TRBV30	TGTGCCTGGAGTGTAGGAGGGTATGGCACAGATACGCAGTATTTT	CAWSVGGYGTDTQYF
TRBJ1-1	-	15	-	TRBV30	TGTGCCTGGAGTGCGGCCGCGGAAGGATTTACTGAAGCTTTCTTT	CAWSAAAEGFTEAFF
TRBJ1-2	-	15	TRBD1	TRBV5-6	TGTGCCAGCAGCGGCCGGGACAGACGACACTATGGCTACACCTTC	CASSGRDRRHYGYTF
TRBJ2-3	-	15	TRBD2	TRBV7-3	TGTGCCAGCAGCGCGGGACTAGCATTCATGGATACGCAGTATTTT	CASSAGLAFMDTQYF
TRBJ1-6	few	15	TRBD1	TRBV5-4	TGTGCCAGCAGCTTGGACAGGGGATTCAGTTCACCCCTCCACTTT	CASSLDRGFSSPLHF
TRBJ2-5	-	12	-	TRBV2	TGTGCCAGCAGTGCCTGGGAAGAGACCCAGTACTTC	CASSAWEETQYF
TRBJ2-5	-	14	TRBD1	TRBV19	TGTGCCAGTAGGCCGACAGGGGGCATGGAGACCCAGTACTTC	CASRPTGGMETQYF
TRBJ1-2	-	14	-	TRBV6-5	TGTGCCAGCAGTGACGGCAGTGCGTTTTACGGCTACACCTTC	CASSDGSAFYGYTF
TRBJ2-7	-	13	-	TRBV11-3	TGTGCCAGCAGCATACAGGAGAACTACGAGCAGTACTTC	CASSIQENYEQYF
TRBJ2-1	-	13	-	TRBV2	TGTGCCAGCAGTGAACCACAGTCACCGAAGCAGTTCTTC	CASSEPQSPKQFF
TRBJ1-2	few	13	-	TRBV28	TGTGCCAGCAGTTGGCTGGGGAACTATGGCTACACCTTC	CASSWLGNYGYTF
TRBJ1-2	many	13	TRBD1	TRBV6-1	TGTGCCAGCAGGGGGGAGACAGGGGGCGTCCACACCTTC	CASRGETGGVHTF
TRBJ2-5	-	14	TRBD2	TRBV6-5	TGTGCCACGAAGGGGAGCGGGGGGGAAGAGACCCAGTACTTC	CATKGSGGEETQYF
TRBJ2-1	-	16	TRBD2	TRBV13	TGTGCCAGCAGCTTACGGATTACTAGCGATCACAATGAGCAGTTCTTC	CASSLRITSDHNEQFF
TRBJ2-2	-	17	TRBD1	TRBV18	TGTGCCAGCTCACCCCCCGGGACAGGGGTTGGCACCGGGGAGCTGTTTTTT	CASSPPGTGVGTGELFF
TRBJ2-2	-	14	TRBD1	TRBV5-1	TGCGCCAGCGATACAGGGGGCCGTACCGGGGAGCTGTTTTTT	CASDTGGRTGELFF